This TCR beta chain is from a study of beta chain features in type 1 diabetes. Every bit of the isolated RNA underwent reverse transcription, so sequencing read expressed TCRB transcripts. Assay: immunoSEQ multiplex PCR; the TCRdb copy retains only in-frame clones and omits some. The sample contains 240,000 or so clones, around 21% of which appear only once. The study's findings and limits: Within each of all four CD4+ subsets, Type 1 diabetes patients had TCRB CDR3s that were moderately but significantly shorter.

The germline CDR1 and CDR2 sequences are MGHRA and YSYEKL. This CDR3 region has 13 residues. Deletions cut 0 bases from V and 8 bases from J, with 10 bases between. The table lists this clone with a few counts. Its antigen is unidentified. This sequence originates from a woman aged 35 to 49 with type 1 diabetes. The J gene is TRBJ1-2, the V gene TRBV4-1; the D is unclear. The specimen sequenced was naive CD4+ T cells from blood. CDR3 coding DNA: TGCGCCAGCAGCCAAGATCACATCTCCGGCTACACCTTC. This translates into CASSQDHISGYTF.